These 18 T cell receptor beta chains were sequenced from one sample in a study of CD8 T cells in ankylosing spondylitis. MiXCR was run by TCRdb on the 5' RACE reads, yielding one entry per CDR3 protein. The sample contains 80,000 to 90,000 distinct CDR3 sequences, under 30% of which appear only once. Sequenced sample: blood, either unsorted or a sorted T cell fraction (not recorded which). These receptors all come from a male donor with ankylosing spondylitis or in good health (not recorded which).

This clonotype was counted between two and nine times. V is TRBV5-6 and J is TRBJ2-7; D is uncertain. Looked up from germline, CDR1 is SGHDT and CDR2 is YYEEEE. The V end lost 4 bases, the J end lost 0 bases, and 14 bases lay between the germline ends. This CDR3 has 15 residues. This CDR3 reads CASSTSYGRSYEQYF. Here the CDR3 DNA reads TGTGCCAGCAGCACTTCATACGGTCGCTCCTACGAGCAGTACTTC.

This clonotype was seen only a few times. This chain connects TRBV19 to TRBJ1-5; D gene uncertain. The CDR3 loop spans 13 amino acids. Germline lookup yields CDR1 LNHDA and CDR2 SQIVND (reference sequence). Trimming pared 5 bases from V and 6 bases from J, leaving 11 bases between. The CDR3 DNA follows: TGTGCCAGTAGTGGGAGTGGGGTTCAGCCCCAGCATTTT. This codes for CASSGSGVQPQHF.

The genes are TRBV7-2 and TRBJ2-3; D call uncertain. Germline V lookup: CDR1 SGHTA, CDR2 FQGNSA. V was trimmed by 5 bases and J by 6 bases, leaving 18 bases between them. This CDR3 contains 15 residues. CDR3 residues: CASSRTGPWHDTQYF. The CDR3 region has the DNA TGTGCCAGCAGCCGCACGGGCCCCTGGCATGATACGCAGTATTTT.

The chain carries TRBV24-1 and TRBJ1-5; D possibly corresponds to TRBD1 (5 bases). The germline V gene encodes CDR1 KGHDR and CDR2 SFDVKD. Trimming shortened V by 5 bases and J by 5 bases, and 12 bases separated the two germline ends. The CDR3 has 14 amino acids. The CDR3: CATSGMGVDQPQHF. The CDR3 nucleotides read TGTGCCACCAGTGGAATGGGGGTAGATCAGCCCCAGCATTTT.

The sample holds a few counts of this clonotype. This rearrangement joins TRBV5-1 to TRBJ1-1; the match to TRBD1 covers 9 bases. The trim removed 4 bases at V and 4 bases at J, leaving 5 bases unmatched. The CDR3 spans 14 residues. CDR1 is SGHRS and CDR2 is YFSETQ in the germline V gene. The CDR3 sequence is CASSRGQGPTEAFF. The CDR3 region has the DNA TGCGCCAGCAGCCGAGGACAGGGGCCCACTGAAGCTTTCTTT.

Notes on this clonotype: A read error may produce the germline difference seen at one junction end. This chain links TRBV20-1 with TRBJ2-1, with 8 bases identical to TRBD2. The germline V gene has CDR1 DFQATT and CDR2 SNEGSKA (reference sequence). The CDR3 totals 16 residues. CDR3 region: CSASGASGFSYNDQFF. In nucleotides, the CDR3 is TGCAGTGCTAGTGGGGCTAGCGGGTTCTCCTACAATGACCAGTTCTTC.

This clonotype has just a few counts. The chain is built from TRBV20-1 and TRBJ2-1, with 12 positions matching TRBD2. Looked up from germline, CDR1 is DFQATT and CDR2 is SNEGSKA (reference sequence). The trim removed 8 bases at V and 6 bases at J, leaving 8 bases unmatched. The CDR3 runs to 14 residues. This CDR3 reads CSTDLAGGLNEQFF. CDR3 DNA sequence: TGCAGTACCGATCTAGCGGGAGGGCTCAATGAGCAGTTCTTC.

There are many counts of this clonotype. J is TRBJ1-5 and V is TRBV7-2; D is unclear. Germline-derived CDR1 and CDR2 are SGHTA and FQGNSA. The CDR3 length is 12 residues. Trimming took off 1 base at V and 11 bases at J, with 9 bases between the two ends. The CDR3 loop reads CASSLDSPAQHF. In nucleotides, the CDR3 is TGTGCCAGCAGCTTAGACTCACCGGCCCAGCATTTT.

The CDR3 protein is CASSSIKRDLDEQFF. The CDR3, as DNA: TGTGCCAGCAGCTCGATCAAGCGGGATTTGGATGAGCAGTTCTTC. The V and J genes are TRBV7-2 and TRBJ2-1; 7 bases agree with TRBD2. Trimming cost V 4 bases and J 8 bases; bases outside gene matches: 11. The CDR3 runs 15 residues. Germline-derived CDR1 and CDR2 are SGHTA and FQGNSA.

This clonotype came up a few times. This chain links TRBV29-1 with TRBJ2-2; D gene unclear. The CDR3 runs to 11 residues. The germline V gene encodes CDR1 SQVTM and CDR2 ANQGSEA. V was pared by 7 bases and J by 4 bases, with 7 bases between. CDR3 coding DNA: TGCAGCGCAATAGGCACCGGGGAGCTGTTTTTT. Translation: CSAIGTGELFF.

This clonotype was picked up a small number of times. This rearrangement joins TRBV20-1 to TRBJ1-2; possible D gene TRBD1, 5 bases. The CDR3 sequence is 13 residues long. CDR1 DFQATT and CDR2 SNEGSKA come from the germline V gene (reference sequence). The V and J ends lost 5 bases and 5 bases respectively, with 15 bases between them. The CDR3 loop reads CSAPRQGVYGYTF. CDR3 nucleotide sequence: TGCAGTGCTCCTAGGCAGGGTGTGTATGGCTACACCTTC.

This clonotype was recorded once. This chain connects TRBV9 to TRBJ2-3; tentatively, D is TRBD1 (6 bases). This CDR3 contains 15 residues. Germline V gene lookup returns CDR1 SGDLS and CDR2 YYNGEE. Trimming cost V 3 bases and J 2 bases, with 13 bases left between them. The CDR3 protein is CASSEPGDNTDTQYF. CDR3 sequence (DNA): TGTGCCAGCAGCGAACCAGGGGATAACACAGATACGCAGTATTTT.

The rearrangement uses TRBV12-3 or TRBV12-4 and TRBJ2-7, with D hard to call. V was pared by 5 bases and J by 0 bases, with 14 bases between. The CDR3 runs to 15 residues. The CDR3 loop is CASSPPGIYSYEQYV. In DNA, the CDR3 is TGTGCCAGCAGTCCCCCTGGAATTTACTCCTACGAGCAGTACGTC.

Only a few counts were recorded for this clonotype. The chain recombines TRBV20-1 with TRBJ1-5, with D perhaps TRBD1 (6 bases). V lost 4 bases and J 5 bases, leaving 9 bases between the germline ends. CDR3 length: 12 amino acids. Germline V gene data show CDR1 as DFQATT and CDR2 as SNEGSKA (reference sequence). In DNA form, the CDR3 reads TGCAGTGCTAAACAGGGCGATCAGCCCCAGCATTTT. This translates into CSAKQGDQPQHF.

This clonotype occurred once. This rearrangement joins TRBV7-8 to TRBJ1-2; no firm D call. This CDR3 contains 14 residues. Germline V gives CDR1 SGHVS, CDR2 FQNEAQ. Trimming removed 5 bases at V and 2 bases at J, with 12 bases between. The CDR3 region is CASSGSRSNYGYTF. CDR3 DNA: TGTGCCAGCAGCGGAAGTAGAAGCAACTATGGCTACACCTTC.

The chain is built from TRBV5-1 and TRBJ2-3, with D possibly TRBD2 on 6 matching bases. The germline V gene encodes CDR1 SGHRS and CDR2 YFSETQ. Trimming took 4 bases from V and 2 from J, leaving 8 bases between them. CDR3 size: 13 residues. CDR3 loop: CASSAGNTDTQYF. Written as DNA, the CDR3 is TGCGCCAGCAGCGCGGGAAACACAGATACGCAGTATTTT.

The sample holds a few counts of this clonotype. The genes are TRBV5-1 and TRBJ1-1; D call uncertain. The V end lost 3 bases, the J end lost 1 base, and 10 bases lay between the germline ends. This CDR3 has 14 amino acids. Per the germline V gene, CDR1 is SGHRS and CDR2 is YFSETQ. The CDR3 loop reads CASSYSSRNTEAFF. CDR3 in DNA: TGCGCCAGCAGCTATTCGAGCCGGAACACTGAAGCTTTCTTT.

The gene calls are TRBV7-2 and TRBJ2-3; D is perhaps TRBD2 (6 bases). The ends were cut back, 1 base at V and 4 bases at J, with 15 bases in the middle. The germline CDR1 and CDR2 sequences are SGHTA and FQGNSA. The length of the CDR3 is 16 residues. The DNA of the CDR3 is TGTGCCAGCAGCTTAGATGTTGTCGGGGGTTCAGATACGCAGTATTTT. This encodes CASSLDVVGGSDTQYF.